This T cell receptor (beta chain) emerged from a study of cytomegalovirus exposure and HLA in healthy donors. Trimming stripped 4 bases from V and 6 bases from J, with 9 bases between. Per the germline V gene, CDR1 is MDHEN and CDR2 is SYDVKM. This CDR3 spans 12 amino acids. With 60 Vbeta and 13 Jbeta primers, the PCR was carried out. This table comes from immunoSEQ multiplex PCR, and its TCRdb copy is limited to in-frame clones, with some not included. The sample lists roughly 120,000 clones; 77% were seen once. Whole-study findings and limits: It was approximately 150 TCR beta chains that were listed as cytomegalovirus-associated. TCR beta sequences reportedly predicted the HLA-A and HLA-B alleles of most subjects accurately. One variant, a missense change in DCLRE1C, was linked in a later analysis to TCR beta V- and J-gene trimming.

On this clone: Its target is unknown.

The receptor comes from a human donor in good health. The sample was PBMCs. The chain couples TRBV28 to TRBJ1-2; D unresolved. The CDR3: CASSSQADGYTF. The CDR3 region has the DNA TGTGCCAGCAGTTCTCAGGCAGATGGCTACACCTTC.